What follows describes a single T cell receptor (beta chain). The germline V gene encodes CDR1 PRHDT and CDR2 FYEKMQ (reference sequence). J was trimmed by 8 bases and V by 0 bases; bases with no gene match: 14. The CDR3 has 18 residues. Repertoires were generated with immunoSEQ multiplex PCR, while TCRdb's copy carries only in-frame clones and drops some. The sample holds around 91,000 clones, approximately 86% seen once. The data were obtained in a study of blood T cell repertoires in COVID-19. About the study: Sample material is recorded as cDNA or gDNA derived from T cells, B-cell-depleted T cells, or PBMCs.

The clonotype originates from a human donor in a cohort sampled during active COVID-19. The genes are TRBV13 and TRBJ2-4; 9 bases match TRBD2. Sequencing was done on a sample of peripheral blood. DNA for the CDR3: TGTGCCAGCAGCTTAGGGGGTAGCGGGGGCCCCCTACGGGACATTCAGTACTTC. Protein sequence: CASSLGGSGGPLRDIQYF.